This entry concerns a single T cell receptor (beta chain). Its antigen is not identified. The data derive from a study of T cells in Graves' hyperthyroidism and ophthalmopathy. Overall study results and limits: Within blood appeared most thyroid clonotypes that had expanded above 0.001.

Hyperthyroidism patients were newly diagnosed, had disease duration under 2 months, and were aged 18 to 65 years. This CDR3 spans 15 amino acids. V was clipped by 3 bases and J by 2 bases; unmatched bases: 1. Germline V gene data show CDR1 as KGHSH and CDR2 as LQKENI. RNA transcripts yielded amplified TCR beta CDR3 regions. TCR CDR3 regions were first amplified by RT-PCR with HTBI primers. In TCRdb, the multiplex PCR reads were re-called with MiXCR into one record per CDR3 protein. The table has approximately 370,000 distinct CDR3 sequences, approximately 18% seen once. The rearrangement uses TRBV18 and TRBJ2-6, with 7 bases lining up with TRBD1. Sequenced material: blood. The TCR comes from a woman aged 25-40 years with Graves' hyperthyroidism that later progressed to Graves' ophthalmopathy. The CDR3 spells CASSPGTAGANVLTF. The DNA of the CDR3 is TGTGCCAGCTCACCGGGGACAGCTGGGGCCAACGTCCTGACTTTC.